The T cell receptor (beta chain) under discussion was sequenced for a study of brain metastases from non-small cell lung cancer (dated by TCRdb to the late 2010s). Notes on the research overall: The study profiled the immune microenvironment of paired resected primary tumors and brain metastases taken from patients with non-small-cell lung cancer. Overall study outcomes, separate from this receptor: T-cell clones were apparently expanded in 64% of brain metastases relative to the matched primary tumors. Paired brain metastases and primary tumors largely shared TCR repertoires, although T-cell densities in the metastases were sparse. T-cell infiltration was lower in brain metastases than in primary tumors (P < 0.001).

Libraries came from the immunoSEQ multiplex PCR assay. Alongside a 770-gene immune expression panel, the team sequenced the T-cell receptor beta chain repertoire. In TCRdb, the immuneACCESS table is reduced to in-frame sequences with V and J assigned. These tables do not hold every clone; where another copy was compared, an unresolved V gene accounts for under half, and the others remain unexplained. This sample is represented by about 1,200 clones; around four fifths of them were singletons. The ten largest make up 9.5% to 15% of the sample. A total of 39 patients with non-small-cell lung cancer that had been surgically resected, each with specimens from both a primary tumor and a brain metastasis, made up the cohort. Tumor specimens were archival formalin-fixed, paraffin-embedded tissues. This clone occurred once. Its antigen has not been determined. Base quality data are lacking; no much larger clone is found one base away.

The sequence derives from a donor at least 40 years old with non-small cell lung cancer. Input material: tissue from a brain metastasis. The meaning of the sample's cell subset or site label: resected brain metastasis paired with primary lung tumor.

At the DNA level, the sequence is TGTGCCAGCAGCGTAGTCGGGGGGGCCGGTGAGACCCAGTACTTC. This yields the protein CASSVVGGAGETQYF. The V and J segments used are TRBV9 and TRBJ2-5, with 8 bases aligning to TRBD2. CDR1 is given as SGDLS and CDR2 as YYNGEE, both from the germline V gene. V trim: 0 bases; J trim: 5 bases; unmatched bases: 6. The CDR3, cysteine through phenylalanine, is 15 amino acids long. Only the CDR3 portion is preserved as DNA: 45 bases, with reading frame beginning at the first base.